The 3 T cell receptor beta chains in this list originate from one sample, sequenced in a study of patients and donors after allogeneic stem cell transplantation (dated by TCRdb to 2018 to 2021). The library was prepared using RT-PCR. Sequencing took place on a NextSeq 550. TCRdb passed the public sequencing reads through fastp at Q25 and MiXCR, retaining productive beta sequences. Each record represents a unique CDR3 protein, reported with the most common genes and DNA among its rows. This sample lists about 150,000 distinct CDR3 sequences; 24% were detected once. Clones ranked in the top ten supply roughly 26% of the sample. The sequenced sample was blood, either unsorted or a sorted T cell fraction (not recorded which). The receptor set was obtained from a human donor who was either an allogeneic HSCT recipient or a stem cell or donor lymphocyte infusion donor (not recorded which). It is not recorded whose cells these are; they may come from a transplant donor.

This chain connects TRBV7-2 to TRBJ2-2; the D is unclear. The CDR3 covers 12 residues. V lost 7 bases to trimming and J lost 7 bases, with 10 bases between them. Germline loops: CDR1 SGHTA, CDR2 FQGNSA. CDR3 residues: CASTLRIGELFF. CDR3 DNA sequence: TGTGCCAGCACCCTTAGGATCGGGGAGCTGTTTTTT.

This CDR3 reads CASNENGLNKETQYF. The CDR3 nucleotides read TGTGCCAGCAATGAAAACGGGCTAAACAAAGAGACCCAGTACTTC. The genes are TRBV7-9 and TRBJ2-5; D gene uncertain. V lost 7 bases and J 3 bases, leaving 18 bases between the germline ends. This CDR3 has 15 residues. The germline V gene encodes CDR1 SEHNR and CDR2 FQNEAQ (reference sequence).

In its sample, this clonotype was seen a few times. In nucleotides, the CDR3 is TGTGCCAGTCGAATAGGGACAGTGGGCAATCAGCCCCAGCATTTT. Translating it yields CASRIGTVGNQPQHF. The chain couples TRBV27 to TRBJ1-5; TRBD1 matches 7 bases. Losses at the gene ends were 9 bases for V and 2 bases for J; bases not matched to a gene: 10. CDR3 length: 15 amino acids. The V gene's germline CDR1 is MNHEY and CDR2 SMNVEV (reference sequence).